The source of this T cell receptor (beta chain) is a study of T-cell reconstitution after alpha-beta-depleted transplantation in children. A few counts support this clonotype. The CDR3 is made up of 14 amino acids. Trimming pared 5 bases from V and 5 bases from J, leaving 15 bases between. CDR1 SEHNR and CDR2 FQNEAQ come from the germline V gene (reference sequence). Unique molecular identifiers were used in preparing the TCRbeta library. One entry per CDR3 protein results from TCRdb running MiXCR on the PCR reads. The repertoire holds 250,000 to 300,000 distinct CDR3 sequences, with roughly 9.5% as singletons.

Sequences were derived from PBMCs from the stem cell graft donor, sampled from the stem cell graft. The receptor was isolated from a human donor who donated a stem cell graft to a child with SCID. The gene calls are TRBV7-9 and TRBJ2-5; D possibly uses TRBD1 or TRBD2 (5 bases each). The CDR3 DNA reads TGTGCCAGCAGCCAAACCCTAGAGGGGGAGACCCAGTACTTC. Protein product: CASSQTLEGETQYF. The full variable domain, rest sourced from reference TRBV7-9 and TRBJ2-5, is DTGVSQNPRHKITKRGQNVTFRCDPISEHNRLYWYRQTLGQGPEFLTYFQNEAQLEKSRLLSDRFSAERPKGSFSTLEIQRTEQGDSAMYLCASSQTLEGETQYFGPGTRLLVL.